Each of the 17 T cell receptor beta chains below was sequenced from the same sample in a study of blood T cell repertoires in COVID-19. Profiling relied on immunoSEQ multiplex PCR, and the TCRdb table lists in-frame clones only, not all of them. In the table there are about 170,000 clones, 88% of which are singletons. The sample comprised peripheral blood. These receptors were taken from a man aged 55-75 years with acute or convalescent COVID-19.

The V call is TRBV6-1, the J call TRBJ2-7; 12 nucleotides match TRBD1. The CDR3 is 20 residues long. The germline V gene encodes CDR1 MNHNS and CDR2 SASEGT. V gave up 0 bases and J gave up 1 base; unmatched junction bases: 13. CDR3 sequence (DNA): TGTGCCAGCAGTGAAGCAACATCCGGGACAGGGGGCGTTTGGTCCTACGAGCAGTACGTC. Protein sequence: CASSEATSGTGGVWSYEQYV.

V gene TRBV27 combines with J gene TRBJ2-3, with a weak D call TRBD2 (6 bases). The germline V gene has CDR1 MNHEY and CDR2 SMNVEV (reference sequence). Trimming pared 8 bases from V and 1 base from J, leaving 16 bases between. The CDR3 is 15 residues long. The chain's CDR3 is CASSVGGLGTDTQYF. The CDR3 DNA reads as TGTGCCAGCTCCGTTGGAGGGTTGGGCACAGATACGCAGTATTTT.

The chain combines TRBV19 with TRBJ1-2, with D possibly matching TRBD1 (6 bases). The CDR3 has 15 residues. V lost 0 bases to trimming and J lost 4 bases, with 12 bases between them. CDR1 is LNHDA, CDR2 SQIVND, per germline (reference sequence). CDR3 residues: CASSIDMGGPYGYTF. Here the CDR3 DNA reads TGTGCCAGTAGTATAGATATGGGGGGGCCCTATGGCTACACCTTC.

This rearrangement joins TRBV11-3 to TRBJ1-3; no reliable D call. Germline V gene data show CDR1 as SGHNT and CDR2 as YENEEA. This CDR3 contains 14 residues. V was shortened by 1 base and J by 5 bases, with 9 bases between the two germline ends. The CDR3 protein is CASSLGGLRNTIYF. In nucleotides, the CDR3 is TGTGCCAGCAGCTTAGGAGGGCTACGAAACACCATATATTTT.

The chain employs TRBV7-2 and TRBJ1-2; 9 nucleotides line up with TRBD1. Germline V CDR1 and CDR2: SGHTA, FQGNSA. V gave up 4 bases and J gave up 8 bases; unmatched junction bases: 11. The CDR3 contains 15 residues. DNA of the CDR3: TGTGCCAGCAGCTCCCCGGGACAGGGCGCTTGGGGCTACACCTTC. Translated: CASSSPGQGAWGYTF.

V is TRBV12-3 or TRBV12-4 and J is TRBJ2-1; no firm D call. The CDR3 length is 13 residues. V lost 2 bases and J 5 bases, leaving 7 bases between the germline ends. The CDR3 DNA sequence: TGTGCCAGCAGTTTAAGTCTAAACAATGAGCAGTTCTTC. Translated, it gives CASSLSLNNEQFF.

The rearrangement uses TRBV18 and TRBJ2-1, with TRBD2 matching 8 bases. The trim removed 0 bases at V and 5 bases at J, leaving 3 bases unmatched. Germline lookup yields CDR1 KGHSH and CDR2 LQKENI. The CDR3 has 15 residues. CDR3 in DNA: TGTGCCAGCTCACCACCAAGCGGGAGAGACAATGAGCAGTTCTTC. It is translated as CASSPPSGRDNEQFF. Full variable domain (rest looked up from reference TRBV18 and TRBJ2-1): NAGVMQNPRHLVRRRGQEARLRCSPMKGHSHVYWYRQLPEEGLKFMVYLQKENIIDESGMPKERFSAEFPKEGPSILRIQQVVRGDSAAYFCASSPPSGRDNEQFFGPGTRLTVL.

The chain carries TRBV5-1 and TRBJ1-2; possible D gene TRBD1, 6 bases. Between the trimmed V and J ends, which lost 6 bases and 7 bases, there was a span of 22 bases. CDR1 is SGHRS and CDR2 is YFSETQ in the germline V gene. This CDR3 comprises 15 residues. CDR3 residues: CASTRSPGAWSGYTF. The CDR3 nucleotides read TGCGCCAGCACCCGCTCCCCAGGGGCGTGGAGTGGCTACACCTTC.

This rearrangement joins TRBV29-1 to TRBJ2-3, with 13 bases aligning to TRBD2. Germline-derived CDR1 and CDR2 are SQVTM and ANQGSEA. The V and J ends lost 6 bases and 2 bases, in that order; junction bases with no gene match: 11. The CDR3 length is 17 residues. The CDR3 DNA is TGCAGCGTCGAGACTAGCGGGGGGTTTGTAAACACAGATACGCAGTATTTT. Its translation is CSVETSGGFVNTDTQYF.

On this clone: Other DNA variants within this sample encode the same CDR3. Written as DNA, the CDR3 is TGCAGCGTGGGACAGGGGGCGGGTCAGCCCCAGCATTTT. Its protein is CSVGQGAGQPQHF. The chain carries TRBV29-1 and TRBJ1-5, with 12 bases matching TRBD1. From germline, CDR1 is SQVTM and CDR2 ANQGSEA. V shed 6 bases, J shed 6 bases, and the junction held 3 bases outside the gene matches. This CDR3 is built from 13 residues. The variable domain in full, completed from reference TRBV29-1 and TRBJ1-5, reads SAVISQKPSRDICQRGTSLTIQCQVDSQVTMMFWYRQQPGQSLTLIATANQGSEATYESGFVIDKFPISRPNLTFSTLTVSNMSPEDSSIYLCSVGQGAGQPQHFGDGTRLSIL.

The chain links TRBV24-1 to TRBJ2-3; D unclear. Germline V CDR1 and CDR2: KGHDR, SFDVKD. The CDR3 is made up of 13 amino acids. Trimming pared 4 bases from V and 6 bases from J, leaving 10 bases between. The CDR3: CATSDHPRDTQYF. CDR3 sequence (DNA): TGTGCCACCAGTGACCACCCGAGGGATACGCAGTATTTT.

Regarding this clone: This sample also contains other DNA sequences that code for the same CDR3. This chain uses TRBV2 with TRBJ1-1, with D possibly matching TRBD1 (6 bases). Between the trimmed V and J ends, which lost 6 bases and 0 bases, there was a span of 8 bases. Germline V lookup: CDR1 SNHLY, CDR2 FYNNEI. This CDR3 is 13 amino acids long. CDR3 residues: CASRQGLNTEAFF. The CDR3 nucleotides are TGTGCCAGCAGGCAGGGGCTGAACACTGAAGCTTTCTTT.

The chain uses TRBV25-1 and TRBJ1-2; D possibly corresponds to TRBD1 (5 bases). Trimming left V 8 bases short and J 2 bases short, with 9 bases between. Germline loops: CDR1 MGHDK, CDR2 SYGVNS. CDR3 length equals 12 residues. CDR3 in amino acids: CASYRRNYGYTF. CDR3 bases: TGTGCCAGCTACAGGCGGAACTATGGCTACACCTTC.

This rearrangement joins TRBV7-3 to TRBJ1-1; perhaps TRBD1 as D (5 bases). The CDR3 runs 13 residues. The V gene's germline CDR1 is SGHTA and CDR2 FQGTGA. V dropped 2 bases and J dropped 4 bases, with 8 bases sitting between them. The CDR3 protein is CASSLGGVTEAFF. In DNA, the CDR3 is TGTGCCAGCAGCTTAGGAGGGGTCACTGAAGCTTTCTTT.

The rearrangement uses TRBV7-8 and TRBJ1-2; TRBD1 matches 8 bases. The CDR3 contains 17 residues. Germline lookup yields CDR1 SGHVS and CDR2 FQNEAQ. J gave up 5 bases and V 5 bases, and 16 bases lay outside the gene matches. As DNA, the CDR3 is TGTGCCAGCAGCCCACTCCCGCAGGGGGCGGTTGGGTATGGCTACACCTTC. This codes for CASSPLPQGAVGYGYTF.

This clone was found once. The rearrangement joins TRBV24-1 to TRBJ2-7; no definite D call. V lost 3 bases, J lost 3 bases, and 8 bases lay in between. The CDR3 is 13 amino acids. Looked up from germline, CDR1 is KGHDR and CDR2 is SFDVKD. CDR3 DNA: TGTGCCACCAGTGATACGGGTGACTACGAGCAGTACTTC. Translating it yields CATSDTGDYEQYF.

The chain couples TRBV25-1 to TRBJ2-7, with 8 bases fitting TRBD1. The CDR3 runs to 15 residues. Germline CDR1 reads MGHDK; CDR2 reads SYGVNS. The J segment lost 1 base and the V segment lost 4 bases, leaving 6 bases of the junction unmatched. As DNA, the CDR3 is TGTGCCAGCAGTGGGGACAGGAAAATTTCCTACGAGCAGTACTTC. This gives the protein CASSGDRKISYEQYF.